Listed here are 14 T cell receptor beta chains from one sample, sequenced in a study of neoadjuvant nivolumab and ipilimumab in lung cancer. Profiling relied on immunoSEQ multiplex PCR, and the TCRdb table lists in-frame clones only, not all of them. Of more than 40,000 clones listed, roughly 89% are singletons. The specimen comprised blood, sampled before neoadjuvant nivolumab, alone or with ipilimumab. The receptors derive from an adult with non-small cell lung cancer. Some clones in this sample may be carry-over from other donors' samples.

The chain employs TRBV19 and TRBJ2-3; TRBD1 is a possible D gene (6 bases). Germline assignment: CDR1 LNHDA and CDR2 SQIVND (reference sequence). CDR3 length: 15 amino acids. Trimming left V 7 bases short and J 4 bases short, with 18 bases between. CDR3 nucleotide sequence: TGTGCCAGTACCCCCCGCCGAGGGGGAGCAGATACGCAGTATTTT. It translates to CASTPRRGGADTQYF. Full variable domain (remainder filled in from reference TRBV19 and TRBJ2-3): DGGITQSPKYLFRKEGQNVTLSCEQNLNHDAMYWYRQDPGQGLRLIYYSQIVNDFQKGDIAEGYSVSREKKESFPLTVTSAQKNPTAFYLCASTPRRGGADTQYFGPGTRLTVL.

The rearrangement links TRBV6-5 to TRBJ1-5; D gene unclear. CDR3 size: 15 residues. V was pared by 7 bases and J by 5 bases, with 18 bases between. Germline lookup yields CDR1 MNHEY and CDR2 SVGAGI. In nucleotides, the CDR3 is TGTGCCAGCAAACCGGGCGCCGGGTGGGATCAGCCCCAGCATTTT. It encodes CASKPGAGWDQPQHF.

The V gene is TRBV18, the J gene TRBJ2-7; D possibly corresponds to TRBD1 (6 bases). The CDR3 is 15 amino acids. The V and J ends lost 3 bases and 4 bases respectively, with 16 bases between them. Germline lookup yields CDR1 KGHSH and CDR2 LQKENI. CDR3 amino acids: CASSPTGTPFYEQYF. CDR3 nucleotide sequence: TGTGCCAGCTCACCTACGGGGACACCCTTTTACGAGCAGTACTTC.

As to this clone: Other DNA sequences from this sample encode an identical CDR3 as well. The chain carries TRBV7-2 and TRBJ2-2, with 8 nucleotides matching TRBD1. J lost 5 bases, V lost 2 bases, and 7 bases had no gene match. Germline V gene data show CDR1 as SGHTA and CDR2 as FQGNSA. The CDR3 is made up of 16 amino acids. This chain's CDR3 is CASSLRQGAGTGELFF. The CDR3 region has the DNA TGTGCCAGCAGCTTAAGGCAGGGGGCTGGAACCGGGGAGCTGTTTTTT.

This chain joins TRBV10-2 and TRBJ1-4; 9 nucleotides agree with TRBD1. The V segment lost 8 bases and the J segment 5 bases; nucleotides outside the gene matches: 0. The CDR3 is 12 residues long. Germline assignment: CDR1 WSHSY and CDR2 SAAADI. The CDR3 here is CASGTGNEKLFF. The CDR3 nucleotides read TGCGCCAGCGGGACAGGGAATGAAAAACTGTTTTTT.

The CDR3 sequence: CASSLGTTPGGQPQHF. In DNA, the CDR3 is TGCGCCAGCAGCTTAGGAACTACCCCGGGAGGTCAGCCCCAGCATTTT. The J gene is TRBJ1-5, the V gene TRBV5-1; no reliable D call. V was shortened by 2 bases and J by 6 bases, with 18 bases between the two germline ends. Per germline, CDR1 SGHRS and CDR2 YFSETQ. This CDR3 is 16 amino acids long.

This clone was recorded once. The V and J genes are TRBV5-4 and TRBJ2-3; no clear D. The CDR3 totals 14 residues. Germline V gives CDR1 SGHNT, CDR2 YYREEE (reference sequence). V lost 0 bases and J lost 0, with 5 bases in between. The CDR3 loop is CASSLDLSTDTQYF. The CDR3 nucleotides are TGTGCCAGCAGCTTGGATTTAAGCACAGATACGCAGTATTTT. Complete variable domain (other parts from reference TRBV5-4 and TRBJ2-3): ETGVTQSPTHLIKTRGQQVTLRCSSQSGHNTVSWYQQALGQGPQFIFQYYREEENGRGNFPPRFSGLQFPNYSSELNVNALELDDSALYLCASSLDLSTDTQYFGPGTRLTVL.

This chain uses TRBV10-2 with TRBJ2-3; TRBD2 might be the D (5 bases). With 7 bases removed from V and 2 bases from J, the gap between germline ends came to 7 bases. The CDR3 totals 12 residues. Germline CDR1 reads WSHSY; CDR2 reads SAAADI. DNA of the CDR3: TGCGCCAGCATGGGAGTCACAGATACGCAGTATTTT. Translating gives CASMGVTDTQYF.

The chain couples TRBV20-1 to TRBJ1-3; D is undetermined. Trimming removed 6 bases at V and 0 bases at J, with 3 bases between. The CDR3 spans 11 residues. The germline gives CDR1 DFQATT, CDR2 SNEGSKA (reference sequence). CDR3 bases: TGCAGTGCGCCCTCTGGAAACACCATATATTTT. Residues: CSAPSGNTIYF.

This rearrangement joins TRBV5-6 to TRBJ1-2; D possibly corresponds to TRBD1 (6 bases). The germline V gene has CDR1 SGHDT and CDR2 YYEEEE. The length of the CDR3 is 13 residues. The V gene lost 4 bases and the J gene lost 3 bases, with 10 bases spanning the gap. The CDR3 nucleotides are TGTGCCAGCAGCGGGACATCGGACTATGGCTACACCTTC. This codes for CASSGTSDYGYTF.

This clone occurred a few times. CDR3 DNA: TGCGCCAGCAGTGAGCCCCAGGGGGCCCAGTACTTC. Translating it yields CASSEPQGAQYF. This chain links TRBV10-1 with TRBJ2-5; 7 bases line up with TRBD1. The CDR3 has 12 amino acids. Losses at the gene ends were 2 bases for V and 9 bases for J; bases not matched to a gene: 3. Per germline, CDR1 WNHNN and CDR2 SYGVQD (reference sequence).

J is TRBJ2-7 and V is TRBV5-1; the match to TRBD2 covers 11 bases. V was clipped by 0 bases and J by 4 bases; unmatched bases: 3. Germline assignment: CDR1 SGHRS and CDR2 YFSETQ. The CDR3 covers 15 residues. CDR3: CASSLDTSGSYEQYF. The CDR3 nucleotides read TGCGCCAGCAGCTTGGACACTAGCGGGAGTTACGAGCAGTACTTC.

The chain links TRBV7-8 to TRBJ2-1; 13 nucleotides line up with TRBD2. The V segment lost 5 bases and the J segment 6 bases; nucleotides outside the gene matches: 13. Germline V gene data show CDR1 as SGHVS and CDR2 as FQNEAQ. The CDR3 loop spans 18 amino acids. CDR3 DNA: TGTGCCAGCAGCCCCAGAGGACTAGCGGGAGCTACAACCAATGAGCAGTTCTTC. It specifies CASSPRGLAGATTNEQFF.

This rearrangement joins TRBV18 to TRBJ1-4; 8 bases are a match to TRBD1. CDR1 is KGHSH and CDR2 is LQKENI in the germline V gene. With V trimmed by 6 bases and J by 2 bases, 5 bases remained unmatched. The CDR3 runs to 15 residues. CDR3 sequence (DNA): TGTGCCAGCTCTCCCCGGACAGGGACTAATGAAAAACTGTTTTTT. Translation: CASSPRTGTNEKLFF.